This record covers a single T cell receptor beta chain. This clone may be a read error of a much larger clone one base away. In the CD4+ fraction, cells were divided into CD45RA+ naive and CD45RA-negative memory subsets. The data were obtained in a study of shared clonotypes between healthy human individuals. As for the study in general: Three plates were used per donor for CD4 naive, three for CD4 memory, two for CD8 naive and one for CD8 memory.

In replicate PCRs of sorted subsets, roughly 200 ng DNA, roughly 27,000 T cell genomes, was used. Under the authors' procedure: Junction-only sequences produced by ImmunoSEQ had no quality scores, so filtering differed. Clones were read by immunoSEQ multiplex PCR, and TCRdb kept only the in-frame ones, dropping some. V and J calls and clone size follow that table, whereas D and trimming were derived from the DNA. The sample lists about 1 million clones, about three quarters occurring once. Germline assignment: CDR1 SGHAT and CDR2 FQNNGV. There are 13 residues in the CDR3. The V end lost 1 base, the J end lost 1 base, and 4 bases lay between the germline ends.

The material sequenced was memory CD4+ T cells sorted from blood. Subset given: CD45RA-negative fraction. V is TRBV11-2 and J is TRBJ1-1; the D is unclear. The sequence derives from a man aged 18 to 29 in good health. The DNA for the CDR3 is TGTGCCAGCAGCTTAGGGAAGAACACTGAAGCTTTCTTT. Translation gives CASSLGKNTEAFF.